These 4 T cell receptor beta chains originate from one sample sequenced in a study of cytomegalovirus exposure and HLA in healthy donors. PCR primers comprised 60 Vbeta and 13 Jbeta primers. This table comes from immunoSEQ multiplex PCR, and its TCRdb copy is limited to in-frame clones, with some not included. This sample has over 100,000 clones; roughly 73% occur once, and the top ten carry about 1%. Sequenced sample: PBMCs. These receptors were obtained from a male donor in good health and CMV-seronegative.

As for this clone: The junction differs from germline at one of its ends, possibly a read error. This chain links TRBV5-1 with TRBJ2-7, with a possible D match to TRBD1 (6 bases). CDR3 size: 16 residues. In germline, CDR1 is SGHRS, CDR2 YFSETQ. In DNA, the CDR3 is TGCGCCAGCAGCTTGGGGACAGCCTTAAACTCCTACGCGCAGTACTTC. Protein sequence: CASSLGTALNSYAQYF.

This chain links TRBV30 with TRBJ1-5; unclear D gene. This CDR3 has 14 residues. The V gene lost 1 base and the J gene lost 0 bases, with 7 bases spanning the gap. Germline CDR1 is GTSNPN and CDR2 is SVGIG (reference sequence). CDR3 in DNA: TGTGCCTGGAGTGGACTGATTAGCAATCAGCCCCAGCATTTT. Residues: CAWSGLISNQPQHF.

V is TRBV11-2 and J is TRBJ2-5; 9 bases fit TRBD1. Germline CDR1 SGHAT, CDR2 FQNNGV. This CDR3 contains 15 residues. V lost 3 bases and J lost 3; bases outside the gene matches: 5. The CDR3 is CASSFSGTGKETQYF. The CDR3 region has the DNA TGTGCCAGCAGCTTCTCCGGGACAGGGAAAGAGACCCAGTACTTC.

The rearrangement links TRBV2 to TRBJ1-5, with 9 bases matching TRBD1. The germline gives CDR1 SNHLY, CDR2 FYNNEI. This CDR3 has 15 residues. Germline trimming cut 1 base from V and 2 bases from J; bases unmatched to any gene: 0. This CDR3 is CASSEGDRGNQPQHF. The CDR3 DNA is TGTGCCAGCAGTGAAGGGGACAGGGGCAATCAGCCCCAGCATTTT.